The T cell receptor beta chain under discussion was sequenced for a study of shared clonotypes between healthy human individuals. Study-wide findings and caveats: Larger richness was generally estimated for naive than memory subsets. Since donors were few, the genetic and exposure-history diversity represented was limited. What rarefaction showed was incomplete sorted-subset sequencing despite large depth.

CD45RO-negative, CCR7-selected cells formed the naive CD8 fraction, which excluded terminally differentiated effector memory CD45RA+ cells. A word on this clone: Its antigen remains unknown.

This CDR3 is 12 amino acids long. The trim removed 5 bases at V and 9 bases at J, leaving 5 bases unmatched. Germline V CDR1 and CDR2: MNHNY, SVGAGI (reference sequence). The assay used deep level. Data came from immunoSEQ multiplex PCR; TCRdb stores just in-frame clones and leaves some out. Among about 2.1 million clones, about 93% were seen once, and the ten largest hold around 1.7%. This chain connects TRBV6-6 to TRBJ1-2; TRBD1 agrees at 8 bases. This clonotype originated in a man aged 18 to 30 in good health. Some clones in this sample may be carry-over from other donors' samples. The sequenced material came from naive CD8+ T cells from PBMCs. The CDR3, as DNA: TGTGCCAGCAGTCGGGACAGGCAACGCTACACCTTC. It encodes CASSRDRQRYTF.